The TCR beta chain under discussion was sequenced for a study of tumor-infiltrating lymphocytes in localized non-small cell lung cancer. Study background: The cohort mixed smokers and never-smokers, several histologies, and some post-neoadjuvant-chemotherapy samples. Study-wide results and limits: Compared with uninvolved lung, tumors showed higher T cell infiltration by TCRbeta sequencing. Immunotypes IM1 and IM2 had similar TCR-derived T-cell fractions.

Points on this clone: Its matching antigen is unknown.

Trimming left V 1 base short and J 2 bases short, with 10 bases between. This CDR3 spans 15 amino acids. Germline V gives CDR1 SEHNR, CDR2 FQNEAQ (reference sequence). Sequencing was performed with immunoSEQ multiplex PCR; in TCRdb, only in-frame clones are kept and a portion is missing. The sample holds approximately 9,900 clones, approximately 77% seen once. The sequenced sample consisted of lung tumor tissue. The V gene is TRBV7-9, the J gene TRBJ2-3, with D possibly being TRBD1 or TRBD2 (5 bases each). This clonotype was obtained from a human donor with non-small cell lung cancer. CDR3 in amino acids: CASSLGGPLTDTQYF. Here the CDR3 DNA reads TGTGCCAGCAGCTTAGGGGGACCCCTCACAGATACGCAGTATTTT.